The clone carrying this T cell receptor (beta chain) has ten or more counts. Its antigen is unknown. These data come from a study of CD8 T cells in ankylosing spondylitis. Points from the study as a whole: For ankylosing spondylitis blood, a TCR beta motif of 7 or 8 highly homologous variants appeared characteristic. Earlier studies detected some motif variants in reactive arthritis synovial fluid and blood. From matched ankylosing spondylitis synovial fluid, disease-linked clones were reportedly recovered at significantly enriched levels.

A quantitative 5'-RACE method, one with molecular barcodes, was used to make TCR beta libraries. A single record per CDR3 protein comes from TCRdb applying MiXCR to the 5' RACE reads. The sample contains some 130,000 distinct CDR3 sequences, about 7.3% of which appear only once. V gave up 0 bases and J gave up 1 base, with 10 bases separating them. The CDR3 length is 16 residues. The germline CDR1 and CDR2 sequences are LGHNA and YSLEER. The chain is built from TRBV4-3 and TRBJ2-1; D is tentatively TRBD1 or TRBD2 (5 bases each). This clonotype was sampled from a female donor with ankylosing spondylitis or in good health (not recorded which). Specimen: blood, either unsorted or a sorted T cell fraction (not recorded which). The CDR3 spells CASSQERGASYNEQFF. The CDR3, as DNA: TGCGCCAGCAGCCAAGAACGGGGCGCATCCTACAATGAGCAGTTCTTC.